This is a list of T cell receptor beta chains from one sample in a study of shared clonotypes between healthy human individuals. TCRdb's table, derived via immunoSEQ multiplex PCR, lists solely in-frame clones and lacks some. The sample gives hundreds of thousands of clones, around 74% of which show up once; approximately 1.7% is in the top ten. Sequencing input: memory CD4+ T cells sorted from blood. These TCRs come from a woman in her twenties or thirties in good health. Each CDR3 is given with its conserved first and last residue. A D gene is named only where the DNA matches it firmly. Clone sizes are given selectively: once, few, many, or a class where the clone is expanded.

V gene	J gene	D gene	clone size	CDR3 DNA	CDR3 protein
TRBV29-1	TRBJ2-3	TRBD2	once	TGCAGCGTCCAAAGGGGGCTAGCGGGAGATGGAGATACGCAGTATTTT	CSVQRGLAGDGDTQYF
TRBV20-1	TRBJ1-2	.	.	TGCAGTGCTAGTAGGCAGGTCGGCTACACCTTC	CSASRQVGYTF
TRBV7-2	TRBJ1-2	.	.	TGTGCCAGCAGCTTAGCCCCGGACCAGTATGGCTACACCTTC	CASSLAPDQYGYTF
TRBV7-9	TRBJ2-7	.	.	TGTGCCAGCAGCTTGGTTTTATCACTAGCCAACGAGCAGTACTTC	CASSLVLSLANEQYF
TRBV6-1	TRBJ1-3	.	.	TGTGCCAGCAGTACACAGGGCGCCACTGGAAACACCATATATTTT	CASSTQGATGNTIYF
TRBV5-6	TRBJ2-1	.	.	TGTGCCAGCAGCTTGGTAGGAACTAGCCGATACAATGAGCAGTTCTTC	CASSLVGTSRYNEQFF
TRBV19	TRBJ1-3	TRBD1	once	TGTGCCAGTAGTATAGACTCCGGGACAGGGGGATTTAACACCATATATTTT	CASSIDSGTGGFNTIYF
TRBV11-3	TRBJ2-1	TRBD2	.	TGTGCCAGCAGCTTAGATCCCATAGCGGGGTCCAATGAGCAGTTCTTC	CASSLDPIAGSNEQFF
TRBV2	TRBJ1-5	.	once	TGTGCCAGCAGTGAAAATTCCCGGACCCATCAGCCCCAGCATTTT	CASSENSRTHQPQHF
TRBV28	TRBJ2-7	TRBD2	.	TGTGCCAGCCGGAGACTTGGACTAGCGGGAGTTGGCGAGCAGTACTTC	CASRRLGLAGVGEQYF
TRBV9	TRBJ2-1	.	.	TGTGCCAGCAGCGCCACGCTTAGCAGTGAGCAGTTCTTC	CASSATLSSEQFF
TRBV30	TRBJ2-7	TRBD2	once	TGTGCCTGGAGGGGCGGGGGCTCCTACGAGCAGTACTTC	CAWRGGGSYEQYF
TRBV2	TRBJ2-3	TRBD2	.	TGTGCCAGCCATCCGGGACTAGGACAAGATACGCAGTATTTT	CASHPGLGQDTQYF
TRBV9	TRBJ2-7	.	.	TGTGCCAGCAGTTCCGACGGGTACGAGCAGTACTTC	CASSSDGYEQYF
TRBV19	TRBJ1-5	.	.	TGTGCCAGTAAAAACCAGGGAGGGGACAATCAGCCCCAGCATTTT	CASKNQGGDNQPQHF
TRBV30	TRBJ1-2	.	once	TGTGCCTGGAGTGTAAAAGGGAGCGGTGGCTACACCTTC	CAWSVKGSGGYTF
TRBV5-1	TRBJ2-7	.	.	TGCGCCAGCAGGACCGGGTTTACCTACGAGCAGTACTTC	CASRTGFTYEQYF
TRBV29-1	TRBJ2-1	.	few	TGCAGCGGGAGGGGTAGTACCTACAATGAGCAGTTCTTC	CSGRGSTYNEQFF